This TCR beta chain was sequenced in a study of cytomegalovirus exposure and HLA in healthy donors. Points from the study as a whole: According to an earlier analysis, most TCR beta V segments yielded productive rearrangements about 90% or about 30% of the time.

PCR involved 60 Vbeta and 13 Jbeta primers. The data were produced by immunoSEQ multiplex PCR, yet TCRdb's version contains in-frame clones alone and is incomplete. The sample contains more than 65,000 clones, under 85% of which appear only once. Remarks on this clone: The antigen remains unidentified.

The J segment lost 2 bases and the V segment lost 7 bases, leaving 11 bases of the junction unmatched. CDR1 and CDR2 (germline): MNHEY, SMNVEV (reference sequence). The CDR3 consists of 16 residues. This sequence originates from a woman aged 40 to 50 in good health and CMV-seropositive. The sequenced sample consisted of PBMCs. This chain connects TRBV27 to TRBJ1-2, with 9 bases that match TRBD1. The CDR3 sequence: CASTIEGTGINYGYTF. CDR3 bases: TGTGCCAGCACCATAGAAGGGACAGGGATCAACTATGGCTACACCTTC.